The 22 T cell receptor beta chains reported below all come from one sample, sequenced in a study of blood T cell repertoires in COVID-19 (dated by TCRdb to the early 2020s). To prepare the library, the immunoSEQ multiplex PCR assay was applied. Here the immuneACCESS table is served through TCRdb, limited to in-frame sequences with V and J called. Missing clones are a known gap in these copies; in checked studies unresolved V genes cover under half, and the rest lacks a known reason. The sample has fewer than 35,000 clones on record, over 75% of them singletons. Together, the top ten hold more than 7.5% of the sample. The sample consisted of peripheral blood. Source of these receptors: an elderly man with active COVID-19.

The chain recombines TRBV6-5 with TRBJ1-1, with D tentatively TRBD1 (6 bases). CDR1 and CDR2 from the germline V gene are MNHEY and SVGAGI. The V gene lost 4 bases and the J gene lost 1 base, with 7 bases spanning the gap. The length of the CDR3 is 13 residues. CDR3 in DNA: TGTGCCAGCAGTTGGGGGCGGAACACTGAAGCTTTCTTT. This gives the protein CASSWGRNTEAFF.

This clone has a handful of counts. CDR3 residues: CASRRGQGGSPLHF. The DNA of the CDR3 is TGTGCCAGCAGGAGGGGACAGGGAGGCTCACCCCTCCACTTT. J is TRBJ1-6 and V is TRBV27, with TRBD1 matching 9 bases. Trimming took 6 bases from V and 10 from J; bases not matched to a gene: 7. From germline, CDR1 is MNHEY and CDR2 SMNVEV (reference sequence). The CDR3 loop spans 14 amino acids.

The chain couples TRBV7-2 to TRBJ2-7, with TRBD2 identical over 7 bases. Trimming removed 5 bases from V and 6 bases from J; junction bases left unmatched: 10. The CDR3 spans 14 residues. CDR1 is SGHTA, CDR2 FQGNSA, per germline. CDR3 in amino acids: CASSDRRGKGEQYF. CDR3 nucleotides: TGTGCCAGCAGCGATCGGCGGGGGAAGGGCGAGCAGTACTTC.

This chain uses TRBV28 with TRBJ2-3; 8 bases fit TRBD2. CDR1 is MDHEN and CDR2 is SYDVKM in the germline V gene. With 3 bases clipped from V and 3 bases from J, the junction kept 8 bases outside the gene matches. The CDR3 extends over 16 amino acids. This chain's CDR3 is CASSFGTRGPTDTQYF. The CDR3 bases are TGTGCCAGCAGTTTTGGGACTAGGGGTCCGACAGATACGCAGTATTTT.

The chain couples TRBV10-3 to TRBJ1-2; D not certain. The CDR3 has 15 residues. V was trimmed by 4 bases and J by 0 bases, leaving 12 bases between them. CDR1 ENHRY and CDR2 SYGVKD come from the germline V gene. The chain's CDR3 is CAISALQNSNYGYTF. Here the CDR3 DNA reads TGTGCCATCAGTGCCTTACAGAATTCTAACTATGGCTACACCTTC.

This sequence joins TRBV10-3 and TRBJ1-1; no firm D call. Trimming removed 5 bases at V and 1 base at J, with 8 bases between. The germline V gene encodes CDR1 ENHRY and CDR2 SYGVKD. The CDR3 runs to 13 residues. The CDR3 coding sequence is TGTGCCATCAGTTTAGCTGCGAACACTGAAGCTTTCTTT. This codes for CAISLAANTEAFF.

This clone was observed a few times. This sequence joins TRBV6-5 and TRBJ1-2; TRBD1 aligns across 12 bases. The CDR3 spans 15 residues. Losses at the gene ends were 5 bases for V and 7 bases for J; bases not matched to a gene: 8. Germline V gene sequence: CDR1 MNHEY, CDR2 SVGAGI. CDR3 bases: TGTGCCAGCAGTCCGGGACAGGGGGCGTATGCTGGCTACACCTTC. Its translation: CASSPGQGAYAGYTF.

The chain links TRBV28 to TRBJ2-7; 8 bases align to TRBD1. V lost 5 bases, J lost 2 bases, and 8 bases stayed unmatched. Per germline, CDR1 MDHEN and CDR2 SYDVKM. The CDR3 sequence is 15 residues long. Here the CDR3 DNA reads TGTGCCAGCAGTCTCCGAGACAGGGGAGCCTACGAGCAGTACTTC. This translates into CASSLRDRGAYEQYF.

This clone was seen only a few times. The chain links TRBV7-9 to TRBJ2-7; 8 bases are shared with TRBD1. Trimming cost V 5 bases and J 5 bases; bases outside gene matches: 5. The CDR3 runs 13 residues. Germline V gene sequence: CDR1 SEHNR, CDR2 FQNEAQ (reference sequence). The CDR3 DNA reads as TGTGCCAGCAGCAACCAACAGGGGGACGAGCAGTACTTC. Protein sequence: CASSNQQGDEQYF.

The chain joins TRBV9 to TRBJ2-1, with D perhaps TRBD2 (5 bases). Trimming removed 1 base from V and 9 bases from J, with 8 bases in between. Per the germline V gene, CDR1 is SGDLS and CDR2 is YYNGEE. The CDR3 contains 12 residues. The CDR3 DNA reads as TGTGCCAGCAGCGTAAGGAGCGGTGAGCAGTTCTTC. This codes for CASSVRSGEQFF. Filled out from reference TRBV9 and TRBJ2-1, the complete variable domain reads DSGVTQTPKHLITATGQRVTLRCSPRSGDLSVYWYQQSLDQGLQFLIQYYNGEERAKGNILERFSAQQFPDLHSELNLSSLELGDSALYFCASSVRSGEQFFGPGTRLTVL.

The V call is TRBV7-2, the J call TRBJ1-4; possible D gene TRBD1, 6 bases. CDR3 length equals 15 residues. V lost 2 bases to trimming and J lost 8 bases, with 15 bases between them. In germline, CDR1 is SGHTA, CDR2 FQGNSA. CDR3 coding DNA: TGTGCCAGCAGCTTATCCGGGACACCGGGGGAAAAACTGTTTTTT. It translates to CASSLSGTPGEKLFF.

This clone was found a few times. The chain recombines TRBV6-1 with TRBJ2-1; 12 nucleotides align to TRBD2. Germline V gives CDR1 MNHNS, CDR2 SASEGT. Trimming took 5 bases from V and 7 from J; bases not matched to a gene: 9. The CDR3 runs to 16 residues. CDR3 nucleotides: TGTGCCAGCAGTCAAGACCTAGCGGGGGGGCGGAATGAGCAGTTCTTC. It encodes CASSQDLAGGRNEQFF.

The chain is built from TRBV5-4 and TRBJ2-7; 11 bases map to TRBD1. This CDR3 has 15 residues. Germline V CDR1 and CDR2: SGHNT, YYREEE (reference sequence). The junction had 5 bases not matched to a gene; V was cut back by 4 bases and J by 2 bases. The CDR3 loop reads CASSRGQGGTYEQYF. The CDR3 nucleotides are TGTGCCAGCAGCCGGGGACAGGGGGGGACCTACGAGCAGTACTTC.

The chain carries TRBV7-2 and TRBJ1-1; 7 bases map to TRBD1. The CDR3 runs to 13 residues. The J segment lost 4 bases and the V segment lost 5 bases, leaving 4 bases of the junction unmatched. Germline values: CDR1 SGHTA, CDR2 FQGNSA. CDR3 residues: CASSLDRATEAFF. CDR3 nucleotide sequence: TGTGCCAGCAGCCTCGACAGGGCCACTGAAGCTTTCTTT.

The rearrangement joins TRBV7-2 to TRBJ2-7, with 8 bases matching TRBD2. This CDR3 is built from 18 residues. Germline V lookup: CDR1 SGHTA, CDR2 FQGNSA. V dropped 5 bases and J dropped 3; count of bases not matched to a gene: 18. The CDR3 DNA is TGTGCCAGCAGCGCCCCCGTGGGGAGCGGGGGAATGTTCTACGAGCAGTACTTC. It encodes CASSAPVGSGGMFYEQYF.

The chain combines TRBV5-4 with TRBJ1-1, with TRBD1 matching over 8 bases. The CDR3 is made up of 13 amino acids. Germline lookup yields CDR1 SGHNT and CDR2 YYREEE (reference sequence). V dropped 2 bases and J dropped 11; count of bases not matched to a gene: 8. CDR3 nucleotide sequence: TGTGCCAGCAGCTTACCAGACAGGGGTGAGGCTTTCTTT. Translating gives CASSLPDRGEAFF. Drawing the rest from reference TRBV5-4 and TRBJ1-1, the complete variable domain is ETGVTQSPTHLIKTRGQQVTLRCSSQSGHNTVSWYQQALGQGPQFIFQYYREEENGRGNFPPRFSGLQFPNYSSELNVNALELDDSALYLCASSLPDRGEAFFGQGTRLTVV.

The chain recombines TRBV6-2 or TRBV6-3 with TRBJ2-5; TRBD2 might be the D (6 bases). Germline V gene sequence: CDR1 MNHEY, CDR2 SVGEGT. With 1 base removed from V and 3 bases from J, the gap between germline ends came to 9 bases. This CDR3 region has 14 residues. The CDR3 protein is CASSYFAGKETQYF. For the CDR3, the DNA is TGTGCCAGCAGTTACTTCGCGGGGAAAGAGACCCAGTACTTC.

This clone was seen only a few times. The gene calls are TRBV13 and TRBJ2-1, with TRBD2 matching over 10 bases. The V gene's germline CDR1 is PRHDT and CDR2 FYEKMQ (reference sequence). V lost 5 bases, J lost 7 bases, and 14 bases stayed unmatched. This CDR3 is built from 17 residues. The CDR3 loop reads CASSTPKSGGALNEQFF. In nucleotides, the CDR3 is TGTGCCAGCAGCACCCCCAAGAGCGGGGGGGCCTTGAATGAGCAGTTCTTC.

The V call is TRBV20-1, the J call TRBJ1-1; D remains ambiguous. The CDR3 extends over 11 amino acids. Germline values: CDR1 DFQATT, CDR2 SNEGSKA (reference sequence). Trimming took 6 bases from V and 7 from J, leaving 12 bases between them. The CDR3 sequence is CSASRQLEAFF. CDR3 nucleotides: TGCAGTGCCTCGCGGCAGCTTGAAGCTTTCTTT.

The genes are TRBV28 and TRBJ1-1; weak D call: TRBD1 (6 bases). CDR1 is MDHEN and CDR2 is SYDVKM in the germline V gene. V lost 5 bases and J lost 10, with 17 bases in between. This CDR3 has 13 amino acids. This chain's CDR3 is CASSQHQQGVAFF. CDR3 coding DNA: TGTGCCAGCAGTCAACACCAACAGGGAGTAGCTTTCTTT.

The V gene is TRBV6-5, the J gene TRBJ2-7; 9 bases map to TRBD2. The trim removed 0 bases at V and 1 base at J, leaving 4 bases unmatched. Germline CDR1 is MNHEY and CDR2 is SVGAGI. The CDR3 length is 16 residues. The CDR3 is CASSYSGLAASYEQYF. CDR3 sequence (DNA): TGTGCCAGCAGTTACTCGGGACTAGCAGCTTCCTACGAGCAGTACTTC.

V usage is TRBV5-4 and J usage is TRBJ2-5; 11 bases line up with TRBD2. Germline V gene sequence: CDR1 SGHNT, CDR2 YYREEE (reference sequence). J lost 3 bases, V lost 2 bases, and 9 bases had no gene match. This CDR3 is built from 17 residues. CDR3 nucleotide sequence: TGTGCCAGCAGCTTAGGACTAGCGGGTCGGAGTGAAGAGACCCAGTACTTC. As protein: CASSLGLAGRSEETQYF. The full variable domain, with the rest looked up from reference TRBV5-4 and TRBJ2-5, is ETGVTQSPTHLIKTRGQQVTLRCSSQSGHNTVSWYQQALGQGPQFIFQYYREEENGRGNFPPRFSGLQFPNYSSELNVNALELDDSALYLCASSLGLAGRSEETQYFGPGTRLLVL.